This record covers a single T cell receptor beta chain. Its antigen is still unknown. The record originates from a study of PD-1 blockade in mismatch repair-deficient tumors. Noted time point: roughly 10-day in vitro stimulation with candidate neoantigen peptide 4. TCR sequencing covered a few patients who responded to pembrolizumab. Cells were stimulated roughly 10 days with each of seven or eight ELISpot-reactive neoantigens. An identically run culture lacking peptide was the fold-change baseline. V was pared by 4 bases and J by 10 bases, with 16 bases between. This CDR3 has 13 residues. Germline loops: CDR1 MNHNS, CDR2 SASEGT. Generated by immunoSEQ multiplex PCR, the TCRdb table keeps only in-frame clones and is missing some. Here the sample spans more than 12,000 clones, 80% to 85% being singletons. Study-wide results and limits: Tumor-resident clones, often absent from pretreatment blood, expanded after pembrolizumab and then contracted.

Sequenced here: cells cultured in vitro, sampled from a patient treated with pembrolizumab. The receptor was derived from an adult with mismatch repair-deficient cancer. The rearrangement joins TRBV6-1 to TRBJ1-1; D is perhaps TRBD1 (5 bases). CDR3 amino acids: CASSVGSGTGAFF. CDR3 DNA: TGTGCCAGCAGTGTAGGGAGCGGAACAGGAGCTTTCTTT.